This T cell receptor (beta chain) was documented in a study of T cell responses to AZD1222 COVID-19 vaccine. Points from the study as a whole: Just a handful of AZD1222 recipients tested seropositive at baseline. Dominant CD4 TCR responses targeted spike regions 160-218 and 743-854. Reportedly, nearly half of unique spike TCRs recognized epitopes outside B.1.351/B.1.1.7 mutations. Two AZD1222 doses significantly raised spike-specific TCR breadth and depth over controls.

Profiled with immunoSEQ multiplex PCR; TCRdb holds only in-frame clones, not every one. Of tens of thousands of clones listed, about four fifths are singletons. This clone is judged medium-sized. The target antigen is unknown. The V end lost 7 bases, the J end lost 5 bases, and 18 bases lay between the germline ends. Germline CDR1 SQVTM, CDR2 ANQGSEA. This CDR3 comprises 14 residues. The J gene is TRBJ2-1, the V gene TRBV29-1; the D gene is possibly TRBD1 (6 bases). The TCR was taken from an adult who received the AZD1222 COVID-19 vaccine. The sample consisted of peripheral blood, taken 28 days after the second AZD1222 dose. The CDR3 region is CSAPTPGDNNEQFF. In DNA, the CDR3 is TGCAGCGCCCCTACCCCAGGGGACAACAATGAGCAGTTCTTC.